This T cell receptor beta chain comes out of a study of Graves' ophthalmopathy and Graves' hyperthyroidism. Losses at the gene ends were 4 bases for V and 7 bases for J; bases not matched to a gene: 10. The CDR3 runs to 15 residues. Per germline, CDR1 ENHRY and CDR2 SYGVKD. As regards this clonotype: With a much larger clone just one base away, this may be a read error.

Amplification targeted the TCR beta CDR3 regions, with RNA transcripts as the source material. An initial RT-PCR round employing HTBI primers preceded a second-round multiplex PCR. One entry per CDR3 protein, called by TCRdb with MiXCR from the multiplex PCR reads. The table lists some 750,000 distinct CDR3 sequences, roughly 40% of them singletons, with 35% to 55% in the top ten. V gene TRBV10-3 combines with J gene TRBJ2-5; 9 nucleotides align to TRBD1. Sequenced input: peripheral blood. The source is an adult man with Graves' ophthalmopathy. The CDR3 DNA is TGTGCCATCAGTGGAGGGGACAGGGAGAGAGGGACCCAGTACTTC. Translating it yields CAISGGDRERGTQYF.